This T cell receptor (beta chain) was captured in a study of blood T cell repertoires in COVID-19. Study as a whole: The United States, Italy and Spain provided the acute and convalescent COVID-19 samples.

The authors' processing: Reference gene primer amplification gave estimated nucleated cell counts. Here immunoSEQ multiplex PCR was the method, and the copy in TCRdb shows in-frame clones only, minus some. V and J calls and clone size are copied from that table; D and trimming were computed from the DNA. Among roughly 160,000 clones listed, around nine tenths were seen once. This TCR was recovered from a man in his fifties or sixties with acute or convalescent COVID-19. Sequenced sample: peripheral blood.

CDR3 loop: CASSGIAEDTSTDTQYF. The CDR3 bases are TGTGCCAGCAGCGGGATAGCGGAAGACACTAGCACAGATACGCAGTATTTT. This chain connects TRBV9 to TRBJ2-3, with D perhaps TRBD2 (6 bases). This CDR3 has 17 residues. Germline-derived CDR1 and CDR2 are SGDLS and YYNGEE. V lost 3 bases to trimming and J lost 0 bases, with 17 bases between them.